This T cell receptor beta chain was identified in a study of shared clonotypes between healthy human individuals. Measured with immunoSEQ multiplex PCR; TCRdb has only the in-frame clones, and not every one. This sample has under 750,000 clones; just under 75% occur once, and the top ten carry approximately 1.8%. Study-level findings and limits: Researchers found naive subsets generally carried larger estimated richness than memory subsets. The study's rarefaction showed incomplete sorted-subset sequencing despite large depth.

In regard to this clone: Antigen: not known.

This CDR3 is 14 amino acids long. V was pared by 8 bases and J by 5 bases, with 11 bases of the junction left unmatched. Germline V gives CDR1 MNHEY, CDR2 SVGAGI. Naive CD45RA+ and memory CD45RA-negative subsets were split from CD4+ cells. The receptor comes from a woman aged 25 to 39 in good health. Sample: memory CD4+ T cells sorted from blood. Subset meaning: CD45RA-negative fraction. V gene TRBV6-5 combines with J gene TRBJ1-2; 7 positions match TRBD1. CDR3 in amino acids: CASLKDRDGYGYTF. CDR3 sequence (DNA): TGTGCCAGCCTCAAAGACAGGGATGGGTATGGCTACACCTTC.